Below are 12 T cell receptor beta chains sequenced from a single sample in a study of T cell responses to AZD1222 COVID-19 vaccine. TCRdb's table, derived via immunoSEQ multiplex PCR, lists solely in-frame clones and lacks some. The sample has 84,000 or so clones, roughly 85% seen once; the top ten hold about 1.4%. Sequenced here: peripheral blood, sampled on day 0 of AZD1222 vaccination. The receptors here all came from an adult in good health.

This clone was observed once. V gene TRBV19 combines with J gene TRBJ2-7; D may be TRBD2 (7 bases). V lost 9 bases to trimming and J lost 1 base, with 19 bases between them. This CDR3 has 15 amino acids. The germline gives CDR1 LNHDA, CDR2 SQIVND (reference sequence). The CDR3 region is CASSTRGGGSYEQYF. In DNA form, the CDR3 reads TGTGCCAGCTCTACCCGGGGAGGGGGGTCCTACGAGCAGTACTTC.

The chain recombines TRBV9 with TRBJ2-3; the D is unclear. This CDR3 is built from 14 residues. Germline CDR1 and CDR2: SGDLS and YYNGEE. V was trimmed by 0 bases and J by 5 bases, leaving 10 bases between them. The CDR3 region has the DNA TGTGCCAGCAGCGTAGGCCCGCCTGGAGATACGCAGTATTTT. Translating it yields CASSVGPPGDTQYF.

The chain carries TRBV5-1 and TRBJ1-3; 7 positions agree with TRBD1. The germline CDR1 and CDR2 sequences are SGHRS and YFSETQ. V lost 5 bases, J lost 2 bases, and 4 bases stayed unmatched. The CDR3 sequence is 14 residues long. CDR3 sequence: CASRLGTAGNTIYF. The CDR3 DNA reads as TGCGCCAGCAGGCTCGGGACAGCTGGAAACACCATATATTTT.

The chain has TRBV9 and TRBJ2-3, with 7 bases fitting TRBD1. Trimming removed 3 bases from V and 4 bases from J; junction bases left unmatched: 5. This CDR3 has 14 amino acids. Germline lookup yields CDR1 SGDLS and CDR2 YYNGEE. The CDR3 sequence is CASSEKGAADTQYF. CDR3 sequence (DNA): TGTGCCAGCAGCGAGAAGGGGGCGGCAGATACGCAGTATTTT.

DNA of the CDR3: TGTGCCAGCAGTGTACTAACCGGGACAGGGGGCACCGGGGAGCTGTTTTTT. It translates to CASSVLTGTGGTGELFF. V and J are TRBV25-1 and TRBJ2-2, with TRBD1 matching over 11 bases. Germline assignment: CDR1 MGHDK and CDR2 SYGVNS. This CDR3 comprises 17 residues. The junction had 8 bases not matched to a gene; V was cut back by 4 bases and J by 4 bases.

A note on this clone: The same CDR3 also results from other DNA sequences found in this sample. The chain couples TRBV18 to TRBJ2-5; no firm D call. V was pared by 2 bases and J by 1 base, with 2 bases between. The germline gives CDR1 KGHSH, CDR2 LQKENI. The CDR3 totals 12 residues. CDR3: CASSPGQETQYF. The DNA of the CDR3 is TGTGCCAGCTCACCAGGCCAAGAGACCCAGTACTTC.

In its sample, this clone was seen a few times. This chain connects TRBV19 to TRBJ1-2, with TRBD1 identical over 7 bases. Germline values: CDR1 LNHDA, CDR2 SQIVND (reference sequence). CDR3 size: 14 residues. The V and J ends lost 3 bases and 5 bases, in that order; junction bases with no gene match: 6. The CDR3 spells CASSIYDRVYGYTF. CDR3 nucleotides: TGTGCCAGTAGTATTTATGACAGGGTTTATGGCTACACCTTC.

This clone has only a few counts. CDR3 sequence reads: CASSLGLAGSTDTQYF. The CDR3 DNA reads TGTGCCAGCAGCTTGGGACTAGCGGGAAGCACAGATACGCAGTATTTT. The V gene is TRBV5-4, the J gene TRBJ2-3, with 11 bases identical to TRBD2. Germline V gene lookup returns CDR1 SGHNT and CDR2 YYREEE (reference sequence). Trimming cost V 0 bases and J 0 bases; bases outside gene matches: 0. The CDR3 length is 16 residues.

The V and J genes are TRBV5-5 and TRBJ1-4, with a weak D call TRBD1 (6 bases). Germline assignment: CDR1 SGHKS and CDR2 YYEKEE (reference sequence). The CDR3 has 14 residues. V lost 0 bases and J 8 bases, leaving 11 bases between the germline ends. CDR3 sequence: CASSLVGAYEKLFF. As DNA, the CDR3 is TGTGCCAGCAGCTTGGTGGGGGCATACGAAAAACTGTTTTTT.

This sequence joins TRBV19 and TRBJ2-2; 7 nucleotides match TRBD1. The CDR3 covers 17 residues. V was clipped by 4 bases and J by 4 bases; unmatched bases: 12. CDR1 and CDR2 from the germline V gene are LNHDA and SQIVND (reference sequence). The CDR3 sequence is CASSTTLDRVGTGELFF. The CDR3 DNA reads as TGTGCCAGTAGTACAACCCTAGACAGGGTGGGCACCGGGGAGCTGTTTTTT.

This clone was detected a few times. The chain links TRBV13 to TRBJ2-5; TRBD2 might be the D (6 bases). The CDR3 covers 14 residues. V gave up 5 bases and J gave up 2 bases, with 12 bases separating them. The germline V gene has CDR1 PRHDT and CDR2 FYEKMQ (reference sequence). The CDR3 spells CASSTVAVQETQYF. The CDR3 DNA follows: TGTGCCAGCAGCACGGTAGCGGTACAAGAGACCCAGTACTTC.

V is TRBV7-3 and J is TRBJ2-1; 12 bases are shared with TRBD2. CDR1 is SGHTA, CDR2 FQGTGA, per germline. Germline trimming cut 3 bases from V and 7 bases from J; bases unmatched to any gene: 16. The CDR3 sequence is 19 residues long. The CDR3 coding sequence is TGTGCCAGCAGCTTCAAGACACCCCCCACTAGCGGGAGGACTAATGAGCAGTTCTTC. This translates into CASSFKTPPTSGRTNEQFF. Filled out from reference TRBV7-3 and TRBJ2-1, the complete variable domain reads GAGVSQTPSNKVTEKGKYVELRCDPISGHTALYWYRQSLGQGPEFLIYFQGTGAADDSGLPNDRFFAVRPEGSVSTLKIQRTERGDSAVYLCASSFKTPPTSGRTNEQFFGPGTRLTVL.